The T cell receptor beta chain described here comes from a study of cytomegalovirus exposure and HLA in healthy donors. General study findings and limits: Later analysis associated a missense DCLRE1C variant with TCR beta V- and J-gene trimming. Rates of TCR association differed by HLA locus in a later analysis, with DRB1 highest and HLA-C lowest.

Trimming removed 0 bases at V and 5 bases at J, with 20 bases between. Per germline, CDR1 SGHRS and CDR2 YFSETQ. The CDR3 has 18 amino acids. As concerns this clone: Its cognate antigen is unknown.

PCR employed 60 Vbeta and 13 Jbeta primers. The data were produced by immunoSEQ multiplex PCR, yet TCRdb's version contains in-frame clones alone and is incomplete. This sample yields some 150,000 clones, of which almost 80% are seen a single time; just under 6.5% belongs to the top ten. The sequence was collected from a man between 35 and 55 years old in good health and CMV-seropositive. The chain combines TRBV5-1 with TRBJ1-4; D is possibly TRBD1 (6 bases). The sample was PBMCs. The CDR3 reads CASSLGGQGKGANEKLFF. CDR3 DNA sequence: TGCGCCAGCAGCTTGGGTGGCCAGGGGAAAGGTGCGAATGAAAAACTGTTTTTT.